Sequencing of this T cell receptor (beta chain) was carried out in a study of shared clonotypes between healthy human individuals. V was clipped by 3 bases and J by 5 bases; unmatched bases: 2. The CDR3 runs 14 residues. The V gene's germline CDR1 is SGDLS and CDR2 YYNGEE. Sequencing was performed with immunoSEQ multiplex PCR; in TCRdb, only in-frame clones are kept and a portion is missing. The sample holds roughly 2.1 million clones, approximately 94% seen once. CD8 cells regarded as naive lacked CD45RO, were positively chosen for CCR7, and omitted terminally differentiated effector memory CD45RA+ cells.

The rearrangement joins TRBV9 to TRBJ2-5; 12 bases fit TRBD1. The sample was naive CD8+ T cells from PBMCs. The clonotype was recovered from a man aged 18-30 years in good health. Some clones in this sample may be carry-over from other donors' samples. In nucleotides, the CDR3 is TGTGCCAGCAGCGCGGGACAGGGGGCTGAGACCCAGTACTTC. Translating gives CASSAGQGAETQYF.